This TCR beta chain was captured by sequencing in a study of PD-1 blockade in mismatch repair-deficient tumors. Study findings and constraints: Tumor-resident clones, often absent from pretreatment blood, expanded after pembrolizumab and then contracted.

This CDR3 has 15 amino acids. Looked up from germline, CDR1 is SGHVS and CDR2 is FQNEAQ. Trimming at V came to 4 bases and at J to 0 bases, leaving 5 bases not matched to a gene. The assay was immunoSEQ multiplex PCR, and TCRdb's table has in-frame clones only and misses some. The sample yields 20,000 to 25,000 clones, 84% seen once. This clone appeared a single time. Its antigen is still unknown. This TCR was recovered from an adult with mismatch repair-deficient cancer. This chain links TRBV7-8 with TRBJ1-1, with TRBD1 matching over 7 bases. The sequencing used peripheral blood, collected 2 weeks after starting pembrolizumab. CDR3 residues: CASSSDRALNTEAFF. The CDR3 region has the DNA TGTGCCAGCAGCTCCGACAGGGCTCTGAACACTGAAGCTTTCTTT.